This T cell receptor (beta chain) derives from a study of control samples from healthy donors and cancer patients. The CDR3 extends over 13 amino acids. Germline V CDR1 and CDR2: LGHNA, YSLEER. Trimming left V 0 bases short and J 2 bases short, with 4 bases between. TCRdb keeps only in-frame clones here, not all; method: immunoSEQ multiplex PCR. The sample consists of around 100,000 clones, around 92% of them appearing once. This sequence was found in a woman in her late teens or twenties in good health. The sequencing sample was made of blood. The rearrangement joins TRBV4-3 to TRBJ1-2, with unresolved D. The CDR3 is CASSQELNYGYTF. In DNA, the CDR3 is TGCGCCAGCAGCCAAGAATTAAACTATGGCTACACCTTC.